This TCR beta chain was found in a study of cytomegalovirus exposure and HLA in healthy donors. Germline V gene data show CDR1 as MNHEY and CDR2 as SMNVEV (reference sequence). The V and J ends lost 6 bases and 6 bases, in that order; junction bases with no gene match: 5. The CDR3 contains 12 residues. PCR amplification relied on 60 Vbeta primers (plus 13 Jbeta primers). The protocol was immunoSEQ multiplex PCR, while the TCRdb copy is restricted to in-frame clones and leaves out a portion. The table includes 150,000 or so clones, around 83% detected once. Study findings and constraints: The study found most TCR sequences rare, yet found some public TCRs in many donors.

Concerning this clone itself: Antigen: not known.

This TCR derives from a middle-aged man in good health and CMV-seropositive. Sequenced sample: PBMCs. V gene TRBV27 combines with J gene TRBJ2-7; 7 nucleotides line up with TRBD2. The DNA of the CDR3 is TGTGCCAGCAGGCGGGCTAGCGGCGAGCAGTACTTC. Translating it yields CASRRASGEQYF.